This TCR beta chain was sequenced during a study of OX40 agonist ivuxolimab in advanced cancers. Study-wide context: Partial responses were recorded for three patients, including one with hepatocellular carcinoma and two with cutaneous melanoma.

Profiled with immunoSEQ multiplex PCR; TCRdb holds only in-frame clones, not every one. The table has about 73,000 clones, about 90% seen once. The CDR3 is 13 residues long. The germline CDR1 and CDR2 sequences are MNHNS and SASEGT. The V and J ends lost 8 bases and 3 bases respectively, with 12 bases between them. The material sequenced was CD4+ or CD8+ T cells sorted from blood, taken in a trial of the OX40 agonist ivuxolimab. The rearrangement joins TRBV6-1 to TRBJ2-3; D call uncertain. The clonotype originates from an adult with an advanced solid tumor such as melanoma, head and neck, liver or kidney cancer. CDR3 DNA: TGTGCCAGCTCCAGCCGTGAGACAGATACGCAGTATTTT. It yields the protein CASSSRETDTQYF.